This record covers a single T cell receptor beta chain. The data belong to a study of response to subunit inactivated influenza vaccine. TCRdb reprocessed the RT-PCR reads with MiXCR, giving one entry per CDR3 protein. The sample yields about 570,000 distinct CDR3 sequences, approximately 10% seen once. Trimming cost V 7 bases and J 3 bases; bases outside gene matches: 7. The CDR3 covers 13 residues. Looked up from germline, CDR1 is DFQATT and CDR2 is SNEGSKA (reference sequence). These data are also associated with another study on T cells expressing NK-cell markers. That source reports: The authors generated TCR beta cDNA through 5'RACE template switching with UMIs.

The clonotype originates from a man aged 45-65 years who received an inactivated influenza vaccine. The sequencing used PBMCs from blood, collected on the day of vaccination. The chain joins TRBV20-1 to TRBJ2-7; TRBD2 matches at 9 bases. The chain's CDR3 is CSGVSGSFYEQYF. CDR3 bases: TGCAGTGGGGTTAGCGGGAGTTTCTACGAGCAGTACTTC.